The 29 T cell receptor beta chains given below trace back to one sample, sequenced in a study of cytomegalovirus exposure and HLA in healthy donors. With 60 Vbeta and 13 Jbeta primers, the PCR was carried out. Sequenced by immunoSEQ multiplex PCR; TCRdb stores in-frame clones only, minus some. Of around 160,000 clones listed, nearly 80% were seen once; the top ten hold approximately 2.9%. Specimen: PBMCs. These receptors were collected from a man between 40 and 49 years old in good health and CMV-seropositive.

The chain combines TRBV5-1 with TRBJ2-5; 10 nucleotides match TRBD2. The tail of the sequence fits TRBJ2-7 better, so the J call may be wrong. This CDR3 is built from 14 residues. Germline V CDR1 and CDR2: SGHRS, YFSETQ. The CDR3: CASSKGLAQTEQYF. The CDR3 nucleotides are TGCGCCAGCAGCAAGGGACTAGCGCAAACCGAGCAGTACTTC.

This chain joins TRBV18 and TRBJ2-5; 9 nucleotides align to TRBD2. Trimming took 2 bases from V and 5 from J; bases not matched to a gene: 9. Germline V gene data show CDR1 as KGHSH and CDR2 as LQKENI. This CDR3 has 16 residues. CDR3 nucleotides: TGTGCCAGCTCACCAGAGGGGCTAGCGGGAAGTGAGACCCAGTACTTC. Its protein product is CASSPEGLAGSETQYF. Using reference TRBV18 and TRBJ2-5 for the parts outside the CDR3, the full variable domain is NAGVMQNPRHLVRRRGQEARLRCSPMKGHSHVYWYRQLPEEGLKFMVYLQKENIIDESGMPKERFSAEFPKEGPSILRIQQVVRGDSAAYFCASSPEGLAGSETQYFGPGTRLLVL.

This clone was counted many times. The chain combines TRBV29-1 with TRBJ1-1, with D possibly TRBD1 on 5 matching bases. V was pared by 0 bases and J by 5 bases, with 7 bases between. In germline, CDR1 is SQVTM, CDR2 ANQGSEA. The CDR3 loop spans 12 amino acids. The CDR3 sequence: CSVEEGATEAFF. CDR3 sequence (DNA): TGCAGCGTTGAAGAAGGGGCAACTGAAGCTTTCTTT.

The rearrangement joins TRBV6-5 to TRBJ1-2; D may be TRBD1 (6 bases). The V gene lost 3 bases and the J gene lost 0 bases, with 14 bases spanning the gap. Germline CDR1 and CDR2: MNHEY and SVGAGI. The CDR3 loop spans 16 amino acids. The CDR3 nucleotides are TGTGCCAGCAGTTATTCGGGGGGGCGGGCTAACTATGGCTACACCTTC. This sequence encodes CASSYSGGRANYGYTF.

This clone was found once. The chain is built from TRBV13 and TRBJ2-3, with TRBD1 identical over 10 bases. Germline-derived CDR1 and CDR2 are PRHDT and FYEKMQ (reference sequence). V shed 5 bases and J 8 bases; nucleotides not matched to a gene: 10. CDR3 length equals 15 residues. CDR3 nucleotide sequence: TGTGCCAGCAGCCGGGGGCGGACAGGGGGGGGTACGCAGTATTTT. It specifies CASSRGRTGGGTQYF.

The chain has TRBV5-1 and TRBJ2-5; 7 positions match TRBD1. V was clipped by 5 bases and J by 3 bases; unmatched bases: 7. Germline V gene lookup returns CDR1 SGHRS and CDR2 YFSETQ. CDR3 length: 14 residues. In nucleotides, the CDR3 is TGCGCCAGCAGACCGGGACAGACGAAAGAGACCCAGTACTTC. Protein: CASRPGQTKETQYF.

The chain is built from TRBV5-4 and TRBJ2-1; 13 bases match TRBD2. Unmatched junction bases numbered 10, after V lost 4 bases and J lost 9 bases. The CDR3 contains 16 residues. Germline V gene sequence: CDR1 SGHNT, CDR2 YYREEE (reference sequence). The CDR3 loop is CASSPRTSGSRGEQFF. The CDR3 DNA reads as TGTGCCAGCAGCCCGCGGACTAGCGGGAGTAGGGGTGAGCAGTTCTTC.

V and J are TRBV20-1 and TRBJ2-7, with D unclear. V lost 3 bases, J lost 7 bases, and 10 bases lay in between. The length of the CDR3 is 11 residues. Germline V gene lookup returns CDR1 DFQATT and CDR2 SNEGSKA (reference sequence). DNA for the CDR3: TGCAGTGCTAGGCTGGTGAGGGAGCAGTACTTC. It yields the protein CSARLVREQYF.

This clone has only a few counts. The J gene is TRBJ1-1, the V gene TRBV7-3, with D maybe TRBD1 (6 bases). The CDR3 is 14 amino acids. Germline V gene sequence: CDR1 SGHTA, CDR2 FQGTGA. Trimming stripped 5 bases from V and 5 bases from J, with 15 bases between. The CDR3, as DNA: TGTGCCAGCAGCAGAGTACAGGGAAGGACTGAAGCTTTCTTT. It translates to CASSRVQGRTEAFF.

This clone appeared once. This chain joins TRBV5-1 and TRBJ2-7; 7 nucleotides agree with TRBD2. The CDR3 is 14 residues long. Germline CDR1 SGHRS, CDR2 YFSETQ. V lost 0 bases and J lost 7; bases outside the gene matches: 7. This chain's CDR3 is CASSLDPTSKEQYF. In nucleotides, the CDR3 is TGCGCCAGCAGCTTGGATCCGACTAGCAAGGAGCAGTACTTC.

This clone was detected once. The rearrangement uses TRBV5-3 and TRBJ1-2; D might be TRBD1 (5 bases). TRBV5-3 is filed as an ORF, its function uncertain. V dropped 10 bases and J dropped 4 bases, with 11 bases sitting between them. CDR3 length: 11 residues. The CDR3 DNA is TGTGCCTCCGGAGGGGCCTATGGCTACACCTTC. Its protein product is CASGGAYGYTF.

This chain uses TRBV11-1 with TRBJ2-7; D is perhaps TRBD2 (6 bases). Trimming shortened V by 4 bases and J by 3 bases, and 19 bases separated the two germline ends. Germline values: CDR1 SGHAT, CDR2 FQDESV (reference sequence). The CDR3 sequence is 16 residues long. This chain's CDR3 is CASSWEAGLRNYEQYF. CDR3 DNA: TGTGCCAGCAGCTGGGAAGCGGGCCTCCGGAACTACGAGCAGTACTTC.

This sequence joins TRBV7-3 and TRBJ2-4, with 7 positions matching TRBD1. Germline assignment: CDR1 SGHTA and CDR2 FQGTGA. This CDR3 comprises 15 residues. J gave up 5 bases and V 5 bases, and 9 bases lay outside the gene matches. The CDR3 DNA reads TGTGCCAGCAGCGACGGCCCTGGGACAGAAAACATTCAGTACTTC. It is translated as CASSDGPGTENIQYF.

The chain joins TRBV5-4 to TRBJ1-2; 9 bases map to TRBD1. CDR3 length equals 13 residues. CDR1 is SGHNT and CDR2 is YYREEE in the germline V gene (reference sequence). V trimming: 3 bases; J trimming: 8 bases; junction bases outside the gene matches: 5. CDR3 amino acids: CASSSQGALGYTF. Written as DNA, the CDR3 is TGTGCCAGCAGCTCACAGGGGGCGTTGGGCTACACCTTC.

The V gene is TRBV5-1, the J gene TRBJ1-1; tentative D call: TRBD1 (5 bases). The ends were cut back, 0 bases at V and 4 bases at J, with 10 bases in the middle. The CDR3 has 14 residues. Germline CDR1 is SGHRS and CDR2 is YFSETQ. The CDR3 loop is CASSLERGGTEAFF. The CDR3, as DNA: TGCGCCAGCAGCTTGGAAAGGGGCGGCACTGAAGCTTTCTTT.

The J gene is TRBJ1-1, the V gene TRBV7-9, with a possible D match to TRBD1 (6 bases). The CDR3 has 14 residues. Trimming pared 3 bases from V and 7 bases from J, leaving 15 bases between. Germline V gene data show CDR1 as SEHNR and CDR2 as FQNEAQ (reference sequence). The CDR3 is CASSFGTQGIEAFF. The CDR3 DNA follows: TGTGCCAGCAGCTTCGGGACCCAGGGGATTGAAGCTTTCTTT.

The V gene is TRBV28, the J gene TRBJ1-1, with 7 bases lining up with TRBD1. This CDR3 has 14 amino acids. V gave up 7 bases and J gave up 7 bases; unmatched junction bases: 12. From germline, CDR1 is MDHEN and CDR2 SYDVKM. The CDR3 spells CASKISRGDSEAFF. The CDR3 nucleotides are TGTGCCAGCAAAATCTCACGAGGGGACAGTGAAGCTTTCTTT.

The chain joins TRBV19 to TRBJ2-5, with TRBD2 identical over 11 bases. With the DNA end fitting TRBJ2-7 better, the J assignment may be wrong. The CDR3 totals 15 residues. CDR1 and CDR2 from the germline V gene are LNHDA and SQIVND (reference sequence). CDR3 residues: CASSIGLAGPYEQYF. As DNA, the CDR3 is TGTGCCAGTAGTATAGGACTAGCGGGACCCTACGAGCAGTACTTC.

This clone was found a few times. This chain uses TRBV2 with TRBJ2-7; D may be TRBD1 (5 bases). The germline V gene encodes CDR1 SNHLY and CDR2 FYNNEI. This CDR3 has 16 residues. Between the trimmed V and J ends, which lost 2 bases and 0 bases, there was a span of 14 bases. The CDR3 DNA sequence: TGTGCCAGCAGTGAACGACAGCCCTTGGGCTCCTACGAGCAGTACTTC. This codes for CASSERQPLGSYEQYF.

V is TRBV5-1 and J is TRBJ2-1; D gene ambiguous. Trimming shortened V by 0 bases and J by 5 bases, and 3 bases separated the two germline ends. The CDR3 contains 12 residues. The germline CDR1 and CDR2 sequences are SGHRS and YFSETQ. The chain's CDR3 is CASSLANNEQFF. In nucleotides, the CDR3 is TGCGCCAGCAGCTTGGCTAACAATGAGCAGTTCTTC.

The chain employs TRBV28 and TRBJ2-1, with unresolved D. This CDR3 comprises 13 residues. CDR1 and CDR2 (germline): MDHEN, SYDVKM. The V end lost 8 bases, the J end lost 2 bases, and 10 bases lay between the germline ends. The CDR3: CASQRGTYNEQFF. The CDR3 nucleotides are TGTGCCAGCCAAAGAGGCACCTACAATGAGCAGTTCTTC.

DNA of the CDR3: TGTGCCAGCAGCCCGCCGACTAGCGGATCCTACAATGAGCAGTTCTTC. Translating it yields CASSPPTSGSYNEQFF. The chain recombines TRBV28 with TRBJ2-1; 9 bases map to TRBD2. Germline assignment: CDR1 MDHEN and CDR2 SYDVKM. The CDR3 is 16 residues long. V was pared by 6 bases and J by 1 base, with 7 bases of the junction left unmatched. The full variable domain, its missing parts supplied by reference TRBV28 and TRBJ2-1, is DVKVTQSSRYLVKRTGEKVFLECVQDMDHENMFWYRQDPGLGLRLIYFSYDVKMKEKGDIPEGYSVSREKKERFSLILESASTNQTSMYLCASSPPTSGSYNEQFFGPGTRLTVL.

The V and J genes are TRBV9 and TRBJ1-1, with D possibly matching TRBD1 (6 bases). The V gene lost 1 base and the J gene lost 0 bases, with 13 bases spanning the gap. The germline gives CDR1 SGDLS, CDR2 YYNGEE. CDR3 length: 16 amino acids. CDR3 nucleotides: TGTGCCAGCAGCGTATCACTTGACAGGATGAACACTGAAGCTTTCTTT. This translates into CASSVSLDRMNTEAFF.

This clone turned up a few times. The chain links TRBV5-6 to TRBJ1-4; D is ambiguous. Germline lookup yields CDR1 SGHDT and CDR2 YYEEEE. V was cut by 1 base and J by 8 bases, with 9 bases left in between. This CDR3 region has 13 residues. As DNA, the CDR3 is TGTGCCAGCAGCTTGCCTGCGGCGGAAAAACTGTTTTTT. Encoded protein: CASSLPAAEKLFF.

CDR3 region: CASSTLQSYEQYF. CDR3 DNA sequence: TGTGCCAGCTCAACATTACAGTCCTACGAGCAGTACTTC. The chain carries TRBV18 and TRBJ2-5; D remains unclear. TRBJ2-7 matches the DNA end more closely, so the J call is doubtful. Germline lookup yields CDR1 KGHSH and CDR2 LQKENI. The CDR3 contains 13 residues.

About this clone: Germline and junction disagree at one end, which may indicate a read error. V usage is TRBV7-8 and J usage is TRBJ2-1; 11 bases match TRBD2. This CDR3 has 13 amino acids. Germline V gives CDR1 SGHVS, CDR2 FQNEAQ. CDR3 coding DNA: TGTGCCAGCACCAAGGTAGCGGGAGGGCCGGGGGTCTTC. It translates to CASTKVAGGPGVF.

Notes on this clone: An end of the junction differs from the germline gene, which may be a read error. V usage is TRBV7-9 and J usage is TRBJ1-4; D gene unclear. Per germline, CDR1 SEHNR and CDR2 FQNEAQ (reference sequence). CDR3 length: 14 amino acids. The CDR3 spells CSSSLVSLGGKLFF. DNA of the CDR3: TGTTCCAGCAGCTTAGTTTCCCTAGGTGGGAAACTGTTTTTT.

The V and J genes are TRBV7-3 and TRBJ2-7; possible D gene TRBD1, 6 bases. There are 14 residues in the CDR3. Germline V lookup: CDR1 SGHTA, CDR2 FQGTGA. V was trimmed by 2 bases and J by 4 bases, leaving 12 bases between them. The CDR3 DNA sequence: TGTGCCAGCAGCTTAGGAGCAGGGGAGTACGAGCAGTACTTC. Its translation is CASSLGAGEYEQYF.

V is TRBV29-1 and J is TRBJ2-1; TRBD2 aligns across 8 bases. Losses at the gene ends were 7 bases for V and 10 bases for J; bases not matched to a gene: 12. There are 13 residues in the CDR3. CDR1 is SQVTM and CDR2 is ANQGSEA in the germline V gene. The CDR3 DNA reads as TGCAGCGCAAGGACGGGAGGGCCGGGAGAGCAGTTCTTC. This translates into CSARTGGPGEQFF.